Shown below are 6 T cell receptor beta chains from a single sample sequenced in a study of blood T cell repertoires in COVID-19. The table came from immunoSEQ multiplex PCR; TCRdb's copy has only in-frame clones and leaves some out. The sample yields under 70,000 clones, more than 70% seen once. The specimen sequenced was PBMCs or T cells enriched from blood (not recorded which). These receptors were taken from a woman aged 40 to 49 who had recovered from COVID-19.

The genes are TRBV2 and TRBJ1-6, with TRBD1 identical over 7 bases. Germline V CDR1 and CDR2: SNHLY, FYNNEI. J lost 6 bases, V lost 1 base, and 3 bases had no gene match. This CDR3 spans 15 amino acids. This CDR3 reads CASSEVGQLNSPLHF. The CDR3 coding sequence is TGTGCCAGCAGTGAAGTGGGACAGCTTAATTCACCCCTCCACTTT.

In nucleotides, the CDR3 is TGCGCCAGCAGCTTGGAGGGCAGGGGAGTCTCTGGGGCCAACGTCCTGACTTTC. It codes for CASSLEGRGVSGANVLTF. The rearrangement links TRBV5-1 to TRBJ2-6, with D tentatively TRBD1 (6 bases). Germline V lookup: CDR1 SGHRS, CDR2 YFSETQ. The V end lost 0 bases, the J end lost 0 bases, and 13 bases lay between the germline ends. The CDR3 is 18 amino acids.

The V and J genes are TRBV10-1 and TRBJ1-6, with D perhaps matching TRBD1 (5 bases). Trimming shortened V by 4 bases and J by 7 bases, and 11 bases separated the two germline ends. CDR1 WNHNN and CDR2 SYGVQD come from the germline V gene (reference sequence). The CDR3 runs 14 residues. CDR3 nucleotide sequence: TGCGCCAGCAGTGTCGGGGGACTAAATTCACCCCTCCACTTT. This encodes CASSVGGLNSPLHF.

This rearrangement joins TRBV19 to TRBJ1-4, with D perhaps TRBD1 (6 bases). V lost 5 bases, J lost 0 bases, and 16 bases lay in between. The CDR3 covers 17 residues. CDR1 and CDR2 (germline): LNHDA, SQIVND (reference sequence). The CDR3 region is CASSASDSSATNEKLFF. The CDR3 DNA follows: TGTGCCAGTAGTGCCTCGGACAGTAGCGCAACTAATGAAAAACTGTTTTTT. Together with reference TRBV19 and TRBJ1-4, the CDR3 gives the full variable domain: DGGITQSPKYLFRKEGQNVTLSCEQNLNHDAMYWYRQDPGQGLRLIYYSQIVNDFQKGDIAEGYSVSREKKESFPLTVTSAQKNPTAFYLCASSASDSSATNEKLFFGSGTQLSVL.

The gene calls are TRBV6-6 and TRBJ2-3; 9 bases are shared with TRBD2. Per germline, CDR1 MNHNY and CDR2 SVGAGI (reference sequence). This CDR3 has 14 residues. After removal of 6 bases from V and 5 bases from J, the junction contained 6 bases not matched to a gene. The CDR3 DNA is TGTGCCAGCAGGCCGGGACTAGCTCAAGATACGCAGTATTTT. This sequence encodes CASRPGLAQDTQYF.

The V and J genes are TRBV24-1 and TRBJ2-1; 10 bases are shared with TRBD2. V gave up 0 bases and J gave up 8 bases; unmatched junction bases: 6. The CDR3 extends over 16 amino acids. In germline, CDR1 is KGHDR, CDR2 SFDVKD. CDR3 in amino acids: CATSDLGLAGVYEQFF. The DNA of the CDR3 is TGTGCCACCAGTGATTTGGGCCTAGCGGGGGTTTATGAGCAGTTCTTC.